This T cell receptor (beta chain) was profiled in a study of T-cell memory formation after mild COVID-19. TCRdb re-called the 5' RACE reads with MiXCR, one entry per CDR3 protein. The sample holds about 190,000 distinct CDR3 sequences; 15% to 20% are singletons and the top ten take roughly 2.3%. There are 14 residues in the CDR3. The germline V gene encodes CDR1 SNHLY and CDR2 FYNNEI. Trimming cost V 7 bases and J 2 bases, with 13 bases left between them. This receptor was taken from an adult woman who had mild COVID-19 (a few samples of this study predate the infection). Cell type and time point are not known. The material sequenced was PBMCs or a T cell subset sorted from them (not recorded which). J is TRBJ2-3 and V is TRBV2; D is undetermined. This chain's CDR3 is CASTEQRYTDTQYF. The CDR3 DNA is TGTGCCAGCACCGAGCAGCGCTACACAGATACGCAGTATTTT. Full variable domain (rest looked up from reference TRBV2 and TRBJ2-3): EPEVTQTPSHQVTQMGQEVILRCVPISNHLYFYWYRQILGQKVEFLVSFYNNEISEKSEIFDDQFSVERPDGSNFTLKIRSTKLEDSAMYFCASTEQRYTDTQYFGPGTRLTVL.